These 21 T cell receptor beta chains share one sample of origin, sequenced in a study of T-cell memory formation after mild COVID-19. TCRdb reprocessed the 5' RACE reads via MiXCR and lists one record per CDR3 protein. Here the sample spans roughly 150,000 distinct CDR3 sequences, 13% being singletons. Sequenced input: PBMCs or a T cell subset sorted from them (not recorded which). The source of these receptors is a young man who had mild COVID-19 (a few samples of this study predate the infection). Cell type and time point are not known.

This clonotype was counted at least ten times. CDR3 protein: CASGSGQPQHF. CDR3 coding DNA: TGTGCCAGCGGGAGCGGGCAGCCCCAGCATTTT. The chain links TRBV12-3 or TRBV12-4 to TRBJ1-5; D gene unclear. Between the trimmed V and J ends, which lost 8 bases and 7 bases, there was a span of 9 bases. The CDR3 loop spans 11 amino acids.

This clonotype was counted a few times. The V call is TRBV4-3, the J call TRBJ2-1; tentative D call: TRBD2 (6 bases). CDR3 length equals 15 residues. V was shortened by 1 base and J by 3 bases, with 10 bases between the two germline ends. The germline CDR1 and CDR2 sequences are LGHNA and YSLEER. CDR3 sequence reads: CASSQVGGGYNEQFF. The CDR3 DNA follows: TGCGCCAGCAGCCAAGTGGGGGGAGGCTACAATGAGCAGTTCTTC.

The rearrangement uses TRBV20-1 and TRBJ2-7, with D perhaps TRBD2 (6 bases). Germline CDR1 is DFQATT and CDR2 is SNEGSKA (reference sequence). V shed 4 bases and J shed 6 bases, with 19 bases lying between them. The CDR3 is 14 residues long. As DNA, the CDR3 is TGCAGTGCTATTTCGCGGGGTTCCTCTGGCGAGCAGTACTTC. This codes for CSAISRGSSGEQYF.

This clonotype was observed at least ten times. The chain has TRBV11-2 and TRBJ2-3; a weak D match, TRBD2 (5 bases). The germline V gene encodes CDR1 SGHAT and CDR2 FQNNGV. CDR3 size: 14 residues. V lost 4 bases to trimming and J lost 8 bases, with 16 bases between them. Here the CDR3 reads CASSSPRGRGTQYF. In DNA form, the CDR3 reads TGTGCCAGCAGCTCACCCCGCGGCCGGGGTACGCAGTATTTT.

The chain uses TRBV18 and TRBJ1-5; 7 nucleotides agree with TRBD1. Germline CDR1 and CDR2: KGHSH and LQKENI. This CDR3 comprises 15 residues. The V gene end was trimmed by 1 base and the J gene end by 3 bases; junction bases not matched to a gene: 3. The DNA for the CDR3 is TGTGCCAGCTCACCACAAGGGGGCCTCAATCAGCCCCAGCATTTT. Its translation is CASSPQGGLNQPQHF. Based on the CDR3 plus reference TRBV18 and TRBJ1-5, the full variable domain is NAGVMQNPRHLVRRRGQEARLRCSPMKGHSHVYWYRQLPEEGLKFMVYLQKENIIDESGMPKERFSAEFPKEGPSILRIQQVVRGDSAAYFCASSPQGGLNQPQHFGDGTRLSIL.

A few counts support this clonotype. The chain employs TRBV7-8 and TRBJ2-5; no definite D call. Germline assignment: CDR1 SGHVS and CDR2 FQNEAQ. The CDR3 runs to 15 residues. V lost 1 base to trimming and J lost 7 bases, with 16 bases between them. The DNA for the CDR3 is TGTGCCAGCAGCTTAGAGGCCCTCGATTGGAGGACCCAGTACTTC. This encodes CASSLEALDWRTQYF. The full variable domain, its missing parts supplied by reference TRBV7-8 and TRBJ2-5, is GAGVSQSPRYKVAKRGQDVALRCDPISGHVSLFWYQQALGQGPEFLTYFQNEAQLDKSGLPSDRFFAERPEGSVSTLKIQRTQQEDSAVYLCASSLEALDWRTQYFGPGTRLLVL.

In its sample, this clonotype was seen a few times. This chain connects TRBV12-3 or TRBV12-4 to TRBJ1-2, with D possibly TRBD1 on 6 matching bases. CDR3 length: 15 residues. Trimming cost V 2 bases and J 4 bases, with 14 bases left between them. The CDR3 region is CASSLSGRGIYGYTF. The CDR3 bases are TGTGCCAGCAGTTTATCCGGCAGGGGCATCTATGGCTACACCTTC.

This clonotype appeared a few times. V gene TRBV5-1 combines with J gene TRBJ2-3; no definite D call. V lost 7 bases to trimming and J lost 1 base, with 13 bases between them. The CDR3 runs 14 residues. Germline V gene data show CDR1 as SGHRS and CDR2 as YFSETQ. CDR3 loop: CASCERQRTDTQYF. The CDR3 region has the DNA TGCGCCAGCTGTGAGAGGCAGCGCACAGATACGCAGTATTTT.

The chain links TRBV27 to TRBJ2-3; D call uncertain. Germline V gene data show CDR1 as MNHEY and CDR2 as SMNVEV (reference sequence). CDR3 length: 13 residues. With 3 bases removed from V and 4 bases from J, the gap between germline ends came to 8 bases. The CDR3 loop reads CASSFLRADTQYF. The CDR3 nucleotides read TGTGCCAGCAGTTTTTTGCGCGCAGATACGCAGTATTTT.

DNA of the CDR3: TGTGCCAGCAGCTCCAGGGACACCAACTATGGCTACACCTTC. Residues: CASSSRDTNYGYTF. This sequence joins TRBV5-6 and TRBJ1-2; D is possibly TRBD1 (6 bases). The CDR3 consists of 14 residues. From germline, CDR1 is SGHDT and CDR2 YYEEEE. The V gene lost 3 bases and the J gene lost 2 bases, with 11 bases spanning the gap.

The chain couples TRBV20-1 to TRBJ2-1; 7 nucleotides line up with TRBD1. This CDR3 has 13 amino acids. Trimming removed 5 bases from V and 5 bases from J; junction bases left unmatched: 6. The germline V gene has CDR1 DFQATT and CDR2 SNEGSKA (reference sequence). The CDR3 loop is CSAQTGSDNEQFF. In DNA form, the CDR3 reads TGCAGTGCTCAGACAGGGTCTGACAATGAGCAGTTCTTC.

The V call is TRBV6-6, the J call TRBJ1-4; TRBD1 is a possible D gene (5 bases). Per the germline V gene, CDR1 is MNHNY and CDR2 is SVGAGI (reference sequence). V lost 7 bases to trimming and J lost 5 bases, with 14 bases between them. The length of the CDR3 is 14 residues. This chain's CDR3 is CASTQPGGNEKLFF. The CDR3, as DNA: TGTGCCAGCACTCAGCCGGGGGGGAATGAAAAACTGTTTTTT.

The V and J genes are TRBV5-4 and TRBJ2-2; 7 nucleotides align to TRBD2. This CDR3 has 16 residues. V lost 3 bases, J lost 1 base, and 6 bases stayed unmatched. Germline V gene lookup returns CDR1 SGHNT and CDR2 YYREEE (reference sequence). The CDR3 DNA reads as TGTGCCAGCAGCTCCGGAGGGAGGGGGAACACCGGGGAGCTGTTTTTT. It translates to CASSSGGRGNTGELFF.

In its sample, this clonotype was seen a few times. The chain combines TRBV10-3 with TRBJ2-5, with unresolved D. Per the germline V gene, CDR1 is ENHRY and CDR2 is SYGVKD. This CDR3 region has 13 residues. V lost 3 bases and J lost 5, with 10 bases in between. Written as DNA, the CDR3 is TGTGCCATCAGTGAAGCAAGAATGGAGACCCAGTACTTC. The encoded protein is CAISEARMETQYF.

CDR3 amino acids: CASSHFPLAGSSDTQYF. DNA for the CDR3: TGCGCCAGCAGCCACTTCCCACTAGCCGGTAGCTCAGATACGCAGTATTTT. The genes are TRBV5-1 and TRBJ2-3; the D gene is possibly TRBD2 (6 bases). The V and J ends lost 4 bases and 4 bases respectively, with 22 bases between them. Per the germline V gene, CDR1 is SGHRS and CDR2 is YFSETQ. This CDR3 region has 17 residues.

The rearrangement uses TRBV7-9 and TRBJ1-6; 7 bases map to TRBD1. Germline values: CDR1 SEHNR, CDR2 FQNEAQ (reference sequence). With V trimmed by 1 base and J by 9 bases, 3 bases remained unmatched. The length of the CDR3 is 14 residues. The CDR3, as DNA: TGTGCCAGCAGCTTAGAGACAGGGTTTTCACCCCTCCACTTT. Translating it yields CASSLETGFSPLHF.

The DNA of the CDR3 is TGCAGTGCGAGACAGGGGTTCGTAATCGAGGGCTACACCTTC. This translates into CSARQGFVIEGYTF. This chain links TRBV20-1 with TRBJ1-2, with 8 bases that match TRBD1. Germline trimming cut 6 bases from V and 8 bases from J; bases unmatched to any gene: 14. Germline V CDR1 and CDR2: DFQATT, SNEGSKA (reference sequence). This CDR3 is 14 amino acids long.

The chain couples TRBV9 to TRBJ1-2, with a tentative D call TRBD1 (6 bases). The CDR3 is made up of 17 amino acids. Between the trimmed V and J ends, which lost 0 bases and 3 bases, there was a span of 18 bases. Germline values: CDR1 SGDLS, CDR2 YYNGEE. The CDR3 nucleotides are TGTGCCAGCAGCGTAGAAGTAACAGGGAAAGGTGACTATGGCTACACCTTC. Its translation: CASSVEVTGKGDYGYTF.

This clonotype has a handful of counts. For the CDR3, the DNA is TGTGCCAGCATCGACGAAGCAGATACGCAGTATTTT. As protein: CASIDEADTQYF. V is TRBV7-9 and J is TRBJ2-3; D is uncertain. Trimming took 7 bases from V and 4 from J, leaving 9 bases between them. The CDR3 has 12 residues. Germline-derived CDR1 and CDR2 are SEHNR and FQNEAQ (reference sequence).

Many counts were recorded for this clonotype. The chain couples TRBV29-1 to TRBJ1-3; D perhaps matches TRBD1 (6 bases). Germline CDR1 and CDR2: SQVTM and ANQGSEA. The CDR3 covers 13 residues. Trimming shortened V by 5 bases and J by 0 bases, and 8 bases separated the two germline ends. The CDR3 DNA sequence: TGCAGCGTTAAGGGGGGCTCTGGAAACACCATATATTTT. Its translation: CSVKGGSGNTIYF.

The genes are TRBV9 and TRBJ1-5; D unresolved. The CDR3 loop spans 11 amino acids. Per the germline V gene, CDR1 is SGDLS and CDR2 is YYNGEE. V lost 8 bases and J 7 bases, leaving 10 bases between the germline ends. The CDR3 region is CASGMGQPQHF. The CDR3 DNA is TGTGCCAGTGGGATGGGGCAGCCCCAGCATTTT.